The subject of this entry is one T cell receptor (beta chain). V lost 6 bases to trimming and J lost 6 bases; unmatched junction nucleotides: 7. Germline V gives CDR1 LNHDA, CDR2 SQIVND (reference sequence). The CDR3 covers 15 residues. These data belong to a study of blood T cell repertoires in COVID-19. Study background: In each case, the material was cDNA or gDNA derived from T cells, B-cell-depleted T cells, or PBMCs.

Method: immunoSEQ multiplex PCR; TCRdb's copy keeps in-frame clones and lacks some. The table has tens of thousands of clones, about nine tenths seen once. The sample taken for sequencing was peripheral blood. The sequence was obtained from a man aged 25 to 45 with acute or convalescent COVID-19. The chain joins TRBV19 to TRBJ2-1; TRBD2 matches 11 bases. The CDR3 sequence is CASSHAGLAANEQFF. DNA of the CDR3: TGTGCCAGTAGCCATGCGGGACTAGCGGCCAATGAGCAGTTCTTC.